This T cell receptor (beta chain) was profiled in a study of blood T cell repertoires in COVID-19. About the research overall: The United States, Italy and Spain supplied acute and convalescent COVID-19 samples. The cDNA or gDNA used as material had been derived from T cells, B-cell-depleted T cells, or PBMCs.

The authors' processing: How many nucleated cells were present was estimated from reference gene primer amplification. Assay used: immunoSEQ multiplex PCR; TCRdb lists only in-frame clones, some missing. D and trimming come from the DNA, and the V and J calls and clone size come from that table. The data show approximately 74,000 clones, around 89% seen once. This clone was seen once. The V and J ends lost 1 base and 1 base respectively, with 7 bases between them. The V gene's germline CDR1 is SGHRS and CDR2 YFSETQ. The CDR3 runs to 14 residues. The source of this sequence is a woman between 55 and 75 years old with acute or convalescent COVID-19. The sequencing sample was made of peripheral blood. The rearrangement links TRBV5-1 to TRBJ2-3, with D unresolved. CDR3 residues: CASSLTVGTDTQYF. CDR3 nucleotides: TGCGCCAGCAGCTTGACAGTCGGCACAGATACGCAGTATTTT.